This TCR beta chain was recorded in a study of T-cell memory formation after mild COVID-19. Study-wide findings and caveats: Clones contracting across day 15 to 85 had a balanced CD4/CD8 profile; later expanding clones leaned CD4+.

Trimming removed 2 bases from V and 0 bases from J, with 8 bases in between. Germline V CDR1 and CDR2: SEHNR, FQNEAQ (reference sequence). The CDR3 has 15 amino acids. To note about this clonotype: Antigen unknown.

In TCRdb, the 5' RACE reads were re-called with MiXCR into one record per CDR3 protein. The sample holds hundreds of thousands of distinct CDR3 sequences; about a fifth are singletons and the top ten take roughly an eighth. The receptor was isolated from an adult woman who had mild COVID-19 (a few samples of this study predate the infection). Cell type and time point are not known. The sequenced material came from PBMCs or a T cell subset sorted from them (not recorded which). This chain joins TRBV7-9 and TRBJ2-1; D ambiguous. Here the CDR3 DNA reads TGTGCCAGCAGCTTATTGGCGAGCTCCTACAATGAGCAGTTCTTC. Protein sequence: CASSLLASSYNEQFF.